The 7 T cell receptor beta chains reported below all come from one sample, sequenced in a study of patients and donors after allogeneic stem cell transplantation. Each CDR3 protein is one row after TCRdb ran MiXCR on the RT-PCR reads. The repertoire holds about 150,000 distinct CDR3 sequences, with 24% as singletons. Sequenced material: blood, either unsorted or a sorted T cell fraction (not recorded which). All receptors derive from a human donor who was either an allogeneic HSCT recipient or a stem cell or donor lymphocyte infusion donor (not recorded which). It is not recorded whose cells these are; they may come from a transplant donor.

Many counts were recorded for this clonotype. The rearrangement joins TRBV12-3 or TRBV12-4 to TRBJ1-1; 7 nucleotides match TRBD1. V lost 5 bases and J lost 4; bases outside the gene matches: 10. There are 15 residues in the CDR3. The CDR3 DNA is TGTGCCAGCAGTCCCCGAGGGAGGGGGCCCACTGAAGCTTTCTTT. Encoded protein: CASSPRGRGPTEAFF.

The chain has TRBV20-1 and TRBJ2-7; TRBD1 matches at 7 bases. The junction had 9 bases not matched to a gene; V was cut back by 3 bases and J by 1 base. The CDR3 covers 15 residues. Germline loops: CDR1 DFQATT, CDR2 SNEGSKA (reference sequence). The CDR3 DNA is TGCAGTGCTAGTTCCGGGACAGTTAATTCCTACGAGCAGTACTTC. Translating it yields CSASSGTVNSYEQYF.

This clonotype was recorded at least ten times. The rearrangement links TRBV10-3 to TRBJ1-1; 8 bases match TRBD1. The CDR3 extends over 14 amino acids. With 4 bases clipped from V and 5 bases from J, the junction kept 6 bases outside the gene matches. Germline assignment: CDR1 ENHRY and CDR2 SYGVKD. The CDR3 DNA reads TGTGCCATCAGTGGGGTGCAGGGGGCTACTGAAGCTTTCTTT. Translating it yields CAISGVQGATEAFF.

The chain links TRBV2 to TRBJ2-5; TRBD2 might be the D (5 bases). Germline lookup yields CDR1 SNHLY and CDR2 FYNNEI. Trimming removed 6 bases from V and 0 bases from J, with 11 bases in between. The length of the CDR3 is 14 residues. The CDR3 here is CASRPRRDQETQYF. The CDR3 DNA reads as TGTGCCAGCAGACCTAGGCGGGACCAAGAGACCCAGTACTTC.

The V call is TRBV6-1, the J call TRBJ1-5, with TRBD1 as a possible D gene (5 bases). The germline V gene encodes CDR1 MNHNS and CDR2 SASEGT. The CDR3 has 17 residues. V lost 2 bases and J lost 0, with 14 bases in between. CDR3: CASSESLGHLSNQPQHF. The CDR3 DNA reads TGTGCCAGCAGTGAAAGTCTAGGACACCTTAGCAATCAGCCCCAGCATTTT.

This clonotype was detected only a few times. J is TRBJ1-2 and V is TRBV29-1, with 9 bases fitting TRBD1. V was pared by 0 bases and J by 4 bases, with 12 bases of the junction left unmatched. The CDR3 extends over 17 amino acids. Germline lookup yields CDR1 SQVTM and CDR2 ANQGSEA. The CDR3: CSVEDDPQGALGYGYTF. The CDR3 DNA is TGCAGCGTTGAAGATGACCCACAGGGGGCTCTGGGCTATGGCTACACCTTC.

There are a few counts of this clonotype. The genes are TRBV20-1 and TRBJ1-2; D is unresolved. Trimming shortened V by 3 bases and J by 7 bases, and 12 bases separated the two germline ends. Germline lookup yields CDR1 DFQATT and CDR2 SNEGSKA (reference sequence). The CDR3 covers 12 residues. CDR3 in amino acids: CSASLPDFGYTF. CDR3 in DNA: TGCAGTGCTAGTTTACCCGACTTTGGCTACACCTTC.